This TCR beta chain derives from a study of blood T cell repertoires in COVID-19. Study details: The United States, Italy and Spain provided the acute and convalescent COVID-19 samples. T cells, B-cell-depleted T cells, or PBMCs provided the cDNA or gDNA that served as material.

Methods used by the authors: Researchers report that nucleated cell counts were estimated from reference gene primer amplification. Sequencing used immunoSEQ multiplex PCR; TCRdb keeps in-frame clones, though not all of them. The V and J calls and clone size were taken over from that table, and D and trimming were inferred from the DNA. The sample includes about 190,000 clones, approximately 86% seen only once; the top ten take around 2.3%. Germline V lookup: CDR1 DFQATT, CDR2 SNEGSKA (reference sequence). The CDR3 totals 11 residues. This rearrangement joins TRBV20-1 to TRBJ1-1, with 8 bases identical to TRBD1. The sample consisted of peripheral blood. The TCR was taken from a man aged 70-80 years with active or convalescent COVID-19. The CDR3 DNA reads TGCAGCAGACAGGGGCACACTGAAGCTTTCTTT. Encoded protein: CSRQGHTEAFF.